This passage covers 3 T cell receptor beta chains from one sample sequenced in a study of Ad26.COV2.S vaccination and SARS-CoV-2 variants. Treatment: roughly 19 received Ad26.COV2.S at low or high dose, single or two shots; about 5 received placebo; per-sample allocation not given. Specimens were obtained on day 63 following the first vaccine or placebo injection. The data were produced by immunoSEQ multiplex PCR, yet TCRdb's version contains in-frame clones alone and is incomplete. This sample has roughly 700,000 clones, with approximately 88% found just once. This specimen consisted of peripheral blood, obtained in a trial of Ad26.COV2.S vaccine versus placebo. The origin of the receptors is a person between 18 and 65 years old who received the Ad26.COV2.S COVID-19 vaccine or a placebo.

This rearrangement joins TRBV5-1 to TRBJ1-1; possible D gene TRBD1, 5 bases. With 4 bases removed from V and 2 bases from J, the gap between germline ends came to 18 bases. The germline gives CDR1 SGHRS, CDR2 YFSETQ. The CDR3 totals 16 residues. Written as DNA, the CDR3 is TGCGCCAGCAGCCATGGGGCGGCGGCCAAAAACACTGAAGCTTTCTTT. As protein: CASSHGAAAKNTEAFF. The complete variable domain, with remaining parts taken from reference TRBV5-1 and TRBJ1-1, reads KAGVTQTPRYLIKTRGQQVTLSCSPISGHRSVSWYQQTPGQGLQFLFEYFSETQRNKGNFPGRFSGRQFSNSRSEMNVSTLELGDSALYLCASSHGAAAKNTEAFFGQGTRLTVV.

DNA for the CDR3: TGTGCCTGGAGTCGAGGGACGGCAGATTCACCCCTCCACTTT. It encodes CAWSRGTADSPLHF. This rearrangement joins TRBV30 to TRBJ1-6, with D perhaps matching TRBD1 (5 bases). CDR1 and CDR2 (germline): GTSNPN, SVGIG (reference sequence). Trimming took off 2 bases at V and 8 bases at J, with 13 bases between the two ends. There are 14 residues in the CDR3. Full variable domain (missing parts from reference TRBV30 and TRBJ1-6): SQTIHQWPATLVQPVGSPLSLECTVEGTSNPNLYWYRQAAGRGLQLLFYSVGIGQISSEVPQNLSASRPQDRQFILSSKKLLLSDSGFYLCAWSRGTADSPLHFGNGTRLTVT.

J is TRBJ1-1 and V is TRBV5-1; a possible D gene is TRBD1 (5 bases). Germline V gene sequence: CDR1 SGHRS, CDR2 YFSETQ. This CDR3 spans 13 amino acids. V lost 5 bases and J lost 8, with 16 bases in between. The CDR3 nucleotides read TGCGCCAGCAGAGGGACGGAAAAGTCCGAAGCTTTCTTT. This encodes CASRGTEKSEAFF. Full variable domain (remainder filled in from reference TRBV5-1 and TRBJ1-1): KAGVTQTPRYLIKTRGQQVTLSCSPISGHRSVSWYQQTPGQGLQFLFEYFSETQRNKGNFPGRFSGRQFSNSRSEMNVSTLELGDSALYLCASRGTEKSEAFFGQGTRLTVV.